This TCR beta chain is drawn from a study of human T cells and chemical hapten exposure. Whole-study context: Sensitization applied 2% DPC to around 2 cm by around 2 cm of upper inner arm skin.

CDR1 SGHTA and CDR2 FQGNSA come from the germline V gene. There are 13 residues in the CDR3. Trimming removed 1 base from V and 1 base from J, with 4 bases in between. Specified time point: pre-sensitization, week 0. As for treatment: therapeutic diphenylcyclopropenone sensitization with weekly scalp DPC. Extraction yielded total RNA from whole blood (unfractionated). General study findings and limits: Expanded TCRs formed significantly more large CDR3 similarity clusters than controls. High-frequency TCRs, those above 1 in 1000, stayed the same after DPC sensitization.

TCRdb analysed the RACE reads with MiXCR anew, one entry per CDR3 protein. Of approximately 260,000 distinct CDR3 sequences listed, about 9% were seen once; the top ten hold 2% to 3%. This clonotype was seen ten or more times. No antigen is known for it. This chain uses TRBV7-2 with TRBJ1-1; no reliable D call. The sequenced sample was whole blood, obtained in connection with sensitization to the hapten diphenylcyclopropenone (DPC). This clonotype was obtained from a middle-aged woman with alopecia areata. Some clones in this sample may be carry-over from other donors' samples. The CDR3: CASSLEANTEAFF. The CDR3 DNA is TGTGCCAGCAGCTTAGAGGCGAACACTGAAGCTTTCTTT.